The subject of this entry is one TCR beta chain. Its antigen is not identified. TCRdb's copy holds only in-frame clones and misses some; the assay was immunoSEQ multiplex PCR. The sample shows 130,000 or so clones, around 90% of them seen only once. The sample originates from a study of T cell responses to AZD1222 COVID-19 vaccine. General study points: As reported, nearly half of all spike-specific TCRs target variant regions that are unmutated.

The sequenced sample was peripheral blood, obtained on day 0 of AZD1222 vaccination. The receptor was derived from an adult in good health.

The chain's CDR3 is CASSQATGRNTEAFF. The CDR3 DNA reads TGTGCCAGCTCGCAAGCGACAGGGCGGAACACTGAAGCTTTCTTT. The V call is TRBV18, the J call TRBJ1-1; 7 nucleotides match TRBD1. Germline V CDR1 and CDR2: KGHSH, LQKENI. The V gene end was trimmed by 6 bases and the J gene end by 1 base; junction bases not matched to a gene: 8. The CDR3 is made up of 15 amino acids.